The 26 T cell receptor beta chains below all came from one sample that was sequenced in a study of neurological immune-mediated disorders. Each CDR3 protein is one row after TCRdb ran MiXCR on the 5' RACE reads. Of fewer than 85,000 distinct CDR3 sequences in the sample, 4.8% were seen once. Input material: PBMCs. The receptors were sampled from a woman between 65 and 79 years old with multiple sclerosis.

This clonotype was picked up many times. The chain has TRBV11-2 and TRBJ2-1; maybe TRBD2 (5 bases). V was trimmed by 3 bases and J by 5 bases, leaving 23 bases between them. The length of the CDR3 is 18 residues. Germline assignment: CDR1 SGHAT and CDR2 FQNNGV. The CDR3 nucleotides read TGTGCCAGCAGCTTGGTGAGCGGTGGGAGCCACCCAGACAATGAGCAGTTCTTC. Protein: CASSLVSGGSHPDNEQFF.

This clonotype was seen a few times. Here the CDR3 DNA reads TGCAGTGCTAGCCTCCGAGCTGGTGAGCAGTTCTTC. Amino acids: CSASLRAGEQFF. The rearrangement links TRBV20-1 to TRBJ2-1; D unclear. V dropped 3 bases and J dropped 9 bases, with 12 bases sitting between them. Per the germline V gene, CDR1 is DFQATT and CDR2 is SNEGSKA (reference sequence). The CDR3 is 12 residues long.

This clonotype was picked up many times. The rearrangement uses TRBV5-6 and TRBJ2-2; maybe TRBD1 (6 bases). Germline loops: CDR1 SGHDT, CDR2 YYEEEE. Trimming pared 1 base from V and 4 bases from J, leaving 14 bases between. The CDR3 runs 16 residues. The CDR3 loop is CASSLPNRDTTGELFF. The CDR3 nucleotides are TGTGCCAGCAGCTTGCCGAACAGGGACACCACCGGGGAGCTGTTTTTT.

This clonotype was counted a few times. V usage is TRBV7-2 and J usage is TRBJ2-7; 11 nucleotides match TRBD1. The V and J ends lost 7 bases and 3 bases, in that order; junction bases with no gene match: 5. This CDR3 region has 14 residues. Per the germline V gene, CDR1 is SGHTA and CDR2 is FQGNSA. The CDR3 loop reads CASTGTGGFYEQYF. CDR3 DNA sequence: TGTGCCAGCACGGGGACAGGGGGTTTCTACGAGCAGTACTTC.

This clonotype showed up many times. CDR3 amino acids: CATSPGRNTEAFF. The CDR3 DNA sequence: TGTGCCACCAGCCCGGGGAGGAACACTGAAGCTTTCTTT. The chain couples TRBV15 to TRBJ1-1; D is undetermined. The CDR3 has 13 residues. V lost 5 bases, J lost 1 base, and 8 bases lay in between. Germline CDR1 reads LNHNV; CDR2 reads YYDKDF (reference sequence). Variable domain in full (rest from reference TRBV15 and TRBJ1-1): DAMVIQNPRYQVTQFGKPVTLSCSQTLNHNVMYWYQQKSSQAPKLLFHYYDKDFNNEADTPDNFQSRRPNTSFCFLDIRSPGLGDTAMYLCATSPGRNTEAFFGQGTRLTVV.

This clonotype was seen ten or more times. The rearrangement links TRBV4-1 to TRBJ2-7; TRBD2 might be the D (7 bases). Germline CDR1 and CDR2: MGHRA and YSYEKL. This CDR3 has 15 amino acids. V gave up 3 bases and J gave up 3 bases, with 15 bases separating them. The CDR3 loop is CASSQTTSRGYEQYF. As DNA, the CDR3 is TGCGCCAGCAGCCAGACGACTAGCAGGGGCTACGAGCAGTACTTC.

This clonotype was seen many times. The genes are TRBV3-1 and TRBJ2-7; 8 nucleotides line up with TRBD1. After removal of 1 base from V and 2 bases from J, the junction contained 4 bases not matched to a gene. CDR3 size: 15 residues. Germline loops: CDR1 LGHDT, CDR2 YNNKEL (reference sequence). Here the CDR3 reads CASSQGGTGPYEQYF. The CDR3 DNA reads TGTGCCAGCAGCCAAGGGGGGACAGGCCCCTACGAGCAGTACTTC.

This chain uses TRBV10-3 with TRBJ2-6, with TRBD2 as a possible D gene (7 bases). Trimming took off 8 bases at V and 0 bases at J, with 14 bases between the two ends. CDR1 and CDR2 (germline): ENHRY, SYGVKD. The CDR3 has 16 residues. This chain's CDR3 is CAIQRGASSGANVLTF. In nucleotides, the CDR3 is TGTGCCATCCAACGGGGGGCCAGCTCTGGGGCCAACGTCCTGACTTTC.

In this sample, this clonotype turned up many times. The chain links TRBV7-6 to TRBJ2-2; D not certain. This CDR3 region has 15 residues. The V end was cut by 2 bases, the J end by 4 bases, with 11 bases between. Germline V gives CDR1 SGHVS, CDR2 FNYEAQ. The CDR3 loop is CASSLILQATGELFF. CDR3 nucleotides: TGTGCCAGCAGCTTAATCTTGCAGGCCACCGGGGAGCTGTTTTTT.

This clonotype was counted many times. DNA of the CDR3: TGTGCCAGCAGCTCCCGGACTAGCGGGAGTATCAATGAGCAGTTCTTC. It specifies CASSSRTSGSINEQFF. The chain uses TRBV7-2 and TRBJ2-1; 13 bases are a match to TRBD2. The length of the CDR3 is 16 residues. The V segment lost 4 bases and the J segment 6 bases; nucleotides outside the gene matches: 6. From germline, CDR1 is SGHTA and CDR2 FQGNSA.

This clonotype was counted at least ten times. This chain links TRBV6-2 or TRBV6-3 with TRBJ1-1, with 8 bases aligning to TRBD1. With V trimmed by 4 bases and J by 7 bases, 8 bases remained unmatched. Germline CDR1 MNHEY, CDR2 SVGEGT. The CDR3 totals 14 residues. CDR3 residues: CASSFSGGRNEAFF. CDR3 sequence (DNA): TGTGCCAGCAGTTTCTCAGGGGGCAGGAATGAAGCTTTCTTT.

This clonotype has ten or more counts. This sequence joins TRBV12-3 or TRBV12-4 and TRBJ2-7, with no clear D. The CDR3 sequence is 15 residues long. The V end was cut by 7 bases, the J end by 2 bases, with 18 bases between. CDR3 amino acids: CASNPGFGSAYEQYF. CDR3 nucleotides: TGTGCCAGCAACCCCGGGTTTGGCAGTGCCTACGAGCAGTACTTC.

This clonotype has more than one count but fewer than ten. Since a much larger clone is just one base distant, this may be a read error. The rearrangement links TRBV18 to TRBJ1-6; 9 bases map to TRBD1. This CDR3 has 16 amino acids. The germline gives CDR1 KGHSH, CDR2 LQKENI. CDR3 in DNA: TGTGCCAGCTCACCTTTCCGGGACAGGGAGAATTCACACCTCCACTTT. Protein product: CASSPFRDRENSHLHF.

This clonotype was observed at least ten times. This chain connects TRBV5-1 to TRBJ1-3, with TRBD1 as a possible D gene (5 bases). CDR3 length: 13 residues. Germline V gene lookup returns CDR1 SGHRS and CDR2 YFSETQ. V gave up 7 bases and J gave up 1 base, with 9 bases separating them. The CDR3 region is CASQDMSGNTIYF. CDR3 bases: TGCGCCAGCCAGGACATGTCTGGAAACACCATATATTTT.

This clonotype was observed a handful of times. The chain has TRBV5-1 and TRBJ1-4; D is perhaps TRBD1 (6 bases). Germline CDR1 reads SGHRS; CDR2 reads YFSETQ. The CDR3 is made up of 14 amino acids. With 0 bases removed from V and 8 bases from J, the gap between germline ends came to 11 bases. CDR3 nucleotide sequence: TGCGCCAGCAGCTTGGACAGGGCCCGAGAAAAACTGTTTTTT. Residues: CASSLDRAREKLFF. The whole variable domain, remainder taken from reference TRBV5-1 and TRBJ1-4, is KAGVTQTPRYLIKTRGQQVTLSCSPISGHRSVSWYQQTPGQGLQFLFEYFSETQRNKGNFPGRFSGRQFSNSRSEMNVSTLELGDSALYLCASSLDRAREKLFFGSGTQLSVL.

The table lists this clonotype with many counts. The chain uses TRBV4-1 and TRBJ1-4; a possible D gene is TRBD1 (5 bases). The CDR3 is made up of 18 amino acids. CDR1 and CDR2 (germline): MGHRA, YSYEKL. The V and J ends lost 1 base and 6 bases respectively, with 21 bases between them. The CDR3 region has the DNA TGCGCCAGCAGCCAAGTATGGGGGACTTTGGACTCCCATGAAAAACTGTTTTTT. Translation gives CASSQVWGTLDSHEKLFF.

This clonotype occurred a few times. The rearrangement uses TRBV7-9 and TRBJ1-1; tentative D call: TRBD1 (5 bases). Per germline, CDR1 SEHNR and CDR2 FQNEAQ (reference sequence). V gave up 3 bases and J gave up 7 bases, with 9 bases separating them. The length of the CDR3 is 12 residues. The CDR3 DNA sequence: TGTGCCAGCAGCTTTGGGGGTGATGAAGCTTTCTTT. Its translation: CASSFGGDEAFF.

This clonotype has a count of ten or more. V is TRBV6-2 or TRBV6-3 and J is TRBJ2-4; possibly TRBD1 for D (6 bases). The CDR3 totals 22 residues. Germline loops: CDR1 MNHEY, CDR2 SVGEGT. The V and J ends lost 3 bases and 2 bases respectively, with 32 bases between them. The CDR3 sequence is CASSYPSRFGTPIGLSKNIQYF. The CDR3 DNA reads as TGTGCCAGCAGTTATCCAAGTCGATTCGGGACACCGATTGGACTCTCCAAAAACATTCAGTACTTC.

A few counts support this clonotype. The chain carries TRBV10-3 and TRBJ1-2; D gene unclear. CDR1 is ENHRY and CDR2 is SYGVKD in the germline V gene. This CDR3 is built from 12 residues. Deletions cut 6 bases from V and 8 bases from J, with 13 bases between. The CDR3 spells CAISSLAYGYTF. The CDR3 DNA reads TGTGCCATCAGCTCCCTCGCTTACGGCTACACCTTC.

This clonotype was observed many times. This chain links TRBV20-1 with TRBJ2-5; a possible D gene is TRBD1 (5 bases). The CDR3 consists of 13 residues. Germline V gives CDR1 DFQATT, CDR2 SNEGSKA (reference sequence). Trimming left V 6 bases short and J 1 base short, with 12 bases between. The CDR3 region has the DNA TGCAGTGCCCGATACAGGAGCCAAGAGACCCAGTACTTC. It is translated as CSARYRSQETQYF.

This clonotype was detected many times. The chain combines TRBV6-6 with TRBJ2-7; D is perhaps TRBD1 (7 bases). The germline V gene has CDR1 MNHNY and CDR2 SVGAGI (reference sequence). The V gene lost 2 bases and the J gene lost 4 bases, with 12 bases spanning the gap. The CDR3 runs to 14 residues. This CDR3 is CASSYAGGGYEQYF. CDR3 DNA: TGTGCCAGCAGTTACGCAGGGGGAGGATACGAGCAGTACTTC.

There are many counts of this clonotype. CDR3 nucleotides: TGTGCCAGCAGCTTAGTTCCCAATTCCTATGGCTACACCTTC. Translation gives CASSLVPNSYGYTF. The rearrangement joins TRBV7-9 to TRBJ1-2, with D uncertain. CDR3 length: 14 residues. V was trimmed by 1 base and J by 4 bases, leaving 10 bases between them. Germline V gene data show CDR1 as SEHNR and CDR2 as FQNEAQ (reference sequence).

This clonotype has a count of ten or more. The rearrangement links TRBV20-1 to TRBJ2-2; D not resolved. V was shortened by 1 base and J by 3 bases, with 3 bases between the two germline ends. Germline V gene data show CDR1 as DFQATT and CDR2 as SNEGSKA (reference sequence). The CDR3 is 12 residues long. CDR3 bases: TGCAGTGCTAGAGTACACACCGGGGAGCTGTTTTTT. It specifies CSARVHTGELFF.

The chain couples TRBV18 to TRBJ1-2; weak D call: TRBD1 (6 bases). Germline loops: CDR1 KGHSH, CDR2 LQKENI. Trimming pared 2 bases from V and 4 bases from J, leaving 8 bases between. The CDR3 length is 13 residues. CDR3 residues: CASSPGGFYGYTF. In DNA, the CDR3 is TGTGCCAGCTCACCAGGGGGCTTCTATGGCTACACCTTC. Variable domain in full (rest from reference TRBV18 and TRBJ1-2): NAGVMQNPRHLVRRRGQEARLRCSPMKGHSHVYWYRQLPEEGLKFMVYLQKENIIDESGMPKERFSAEFPKEGPSILRIQQVVRGDSAAYFCASSPGGFYGYTFGSGTRLTVV.

Many counts were recorded for this clonotype. The V call is TRBV5-1, the J call TRBJ1-1, with TRBD1 matching 11 bases. CDR1 SGHRS and CDR2 YFSETQ come from the germline V gene. J gave up 4 bases and V 4 bases, and 3 bases lay outside the gene matches. CDR3 size: 14 residues. For the CDR3, the DNA is TGCGCCAGCAGCAGGACAGGGGGCCCCACTGAAGCTTTCTTT. Its protein product is CASSRTGGPTEAFF.

This clonotype was observed at least ten times. The genes are TRBV5-1 and TRBJ1-5; TRBD1 agrees at 8 bases. V was pared by 2 bases and J by 4 bases, with 2 bases of the junction left unmatched. CDR1 is SGHRS and CDR2 is YFSETQ in the germline V gene. The CDR3 is made up of 14 amino acids. The CDR3 is CASSLTGGNQPQHF. CDR3 nucleotides: TGCGCCAGCAGCTTAACAGGGGGGAATCAGCCCCAGCATTTT.